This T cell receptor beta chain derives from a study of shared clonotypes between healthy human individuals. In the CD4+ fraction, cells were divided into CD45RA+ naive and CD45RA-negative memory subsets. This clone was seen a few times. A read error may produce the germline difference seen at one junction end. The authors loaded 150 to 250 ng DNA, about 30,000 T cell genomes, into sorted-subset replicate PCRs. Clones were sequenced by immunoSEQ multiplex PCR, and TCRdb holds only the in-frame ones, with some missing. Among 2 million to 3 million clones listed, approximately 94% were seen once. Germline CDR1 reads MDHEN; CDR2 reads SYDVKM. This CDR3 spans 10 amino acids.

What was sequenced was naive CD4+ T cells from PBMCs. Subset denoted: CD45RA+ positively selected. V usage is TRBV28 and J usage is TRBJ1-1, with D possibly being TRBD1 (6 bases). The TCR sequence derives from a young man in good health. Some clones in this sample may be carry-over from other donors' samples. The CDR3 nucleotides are TGTGCCAGCACAGGACAGTCGGCTATCTTT. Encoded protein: CASTGQSAIF.